The clone carrying this TCR beta chain turned up a few times. The target antigen is unknown. The data were taken from a study of T cell responses to AZD1222 COVID-19 vaccine. Points from the study as a whole: The study found vaccine-associated CD4 TCRs spanning spike, dominant at 160-218 and 743-854. At baseline, just five or six AZD1222 recipients tested seropositive. Clonal diversity may have been underestimated in mostly white British donors.

Pooled samples include second doses given at about 4 or 12 weeks. Libraries were prepared by immunoSEQ multiplex PCR; TCRdb keeps only in-frame clonotypes and omits some of them. Here the sample spans approximately 100,000 clones, about 90% being singletons. The CDR3 covers 13 residues. Germline V gives CDR1 MGHRA, CDR2 YSYEKL. Deletions cut 4 bases from V and 4 bases from J, with 7 bases between. The sequence was collected from an adult who received the AZD1222 COVID-19 vaccine. The chain is built from TRBV4-1 and TRBJ2-2; D not certain. This specimen consisted of peripheral blood, obtained 28 days after the second AZD1222 dose. CDR3 nucleotides: TGCGCCAGCAGCCTGCAGATCACCGGGGAGCTGTTTTTT. Translation gives CASSLQITGELFF.